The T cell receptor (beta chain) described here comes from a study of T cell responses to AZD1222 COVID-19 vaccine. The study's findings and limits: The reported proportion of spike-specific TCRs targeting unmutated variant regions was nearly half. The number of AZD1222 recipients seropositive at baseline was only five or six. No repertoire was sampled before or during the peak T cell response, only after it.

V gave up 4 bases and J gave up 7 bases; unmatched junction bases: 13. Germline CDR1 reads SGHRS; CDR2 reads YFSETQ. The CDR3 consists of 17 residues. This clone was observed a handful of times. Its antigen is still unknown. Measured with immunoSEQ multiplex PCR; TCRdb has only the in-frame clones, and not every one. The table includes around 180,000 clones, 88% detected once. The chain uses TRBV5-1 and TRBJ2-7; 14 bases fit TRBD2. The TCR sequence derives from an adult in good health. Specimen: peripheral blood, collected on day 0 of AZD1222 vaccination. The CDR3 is CASSPGPGLAGVGEQYF. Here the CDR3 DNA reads TGCGCCAGCAGCCCCGGGCCGGGACTAGCGGGAGTCGGGGAGCAGTACTTC. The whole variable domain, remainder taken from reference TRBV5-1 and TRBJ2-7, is KAGVTQTPRYLIKTRGQQVTLSCSPISGHRSVSWYQQTPGQGLQFLFEYFSETQRNKGNFPGRFSGRQFSNSRSEMNVSTLELGDSALYLCASSPGPGLAGVGEQYFGPGTRLTVT.